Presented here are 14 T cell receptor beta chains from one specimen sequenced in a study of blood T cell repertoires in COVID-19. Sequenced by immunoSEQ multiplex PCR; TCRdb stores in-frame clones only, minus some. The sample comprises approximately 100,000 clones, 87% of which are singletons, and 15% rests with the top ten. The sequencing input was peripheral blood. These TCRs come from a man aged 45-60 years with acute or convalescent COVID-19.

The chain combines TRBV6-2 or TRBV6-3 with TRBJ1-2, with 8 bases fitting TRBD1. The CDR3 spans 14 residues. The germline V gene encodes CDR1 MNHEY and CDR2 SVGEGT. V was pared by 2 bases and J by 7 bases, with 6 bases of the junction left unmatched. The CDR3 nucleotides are TGTGCCAGCAGTTACCGGACAGGGAGGAGTGGCTACACCTTC. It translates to CASSYRTGRSGYTF.

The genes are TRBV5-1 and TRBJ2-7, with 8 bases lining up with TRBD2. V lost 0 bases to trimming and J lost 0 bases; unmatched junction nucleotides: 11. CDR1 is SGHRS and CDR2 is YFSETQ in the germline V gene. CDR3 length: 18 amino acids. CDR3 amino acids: CASSLGRDSSGDSYEQYF. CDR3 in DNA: TGCGCCAGCAGCTTGGGCAGGGATAGTAGCGGGGACTCCTACGAGCAGTACTTC.

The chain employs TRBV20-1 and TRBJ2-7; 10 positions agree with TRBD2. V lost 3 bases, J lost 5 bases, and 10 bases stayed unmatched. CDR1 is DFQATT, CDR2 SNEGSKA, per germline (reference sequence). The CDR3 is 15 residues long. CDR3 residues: CSASGLAGVGDEQYF. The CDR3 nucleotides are TGCAGTGCTAGTGGTCTAGCGGGAGTTGGTGACGAGCAGTACTTC.

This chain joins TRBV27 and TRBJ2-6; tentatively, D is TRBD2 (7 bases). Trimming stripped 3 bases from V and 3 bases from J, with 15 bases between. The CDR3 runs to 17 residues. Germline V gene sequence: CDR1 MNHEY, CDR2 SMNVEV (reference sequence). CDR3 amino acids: CASSFQPGGLGANVLTF. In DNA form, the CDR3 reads TGTGCCAGCAGTTTCCAACCCGGGGGGCTTGGGGCCAACGTCCTGACTTTC. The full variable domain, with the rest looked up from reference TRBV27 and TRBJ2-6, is EAQVTQNPRYLITVTGKKLTVTCSQNMNHEYMSWYRQDPGLGLRQIYYSMNVEVTDKGDVPEGYKVSRKEKRNFPLILESPSPNQTSLYFCASSFQPGGLGANVLTFGAGSRLTVL.

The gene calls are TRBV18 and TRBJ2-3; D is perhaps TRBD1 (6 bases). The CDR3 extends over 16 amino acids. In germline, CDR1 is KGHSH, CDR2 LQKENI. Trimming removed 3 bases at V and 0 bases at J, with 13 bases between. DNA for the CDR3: TGTGCCAGCTCACCGTTAGGGGGAGAAAGCACAGATACGCAGTATTTT. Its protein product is CASSPLGGESTDTQYF.

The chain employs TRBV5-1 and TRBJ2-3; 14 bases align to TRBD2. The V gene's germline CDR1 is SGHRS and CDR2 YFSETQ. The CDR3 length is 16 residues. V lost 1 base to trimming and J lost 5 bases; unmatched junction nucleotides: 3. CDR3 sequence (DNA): TGCGCCAGCAGCTTGAGACTAGCGGGAGGGCAAGATACGCAGTATTTT. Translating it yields CASSLRLAGGQDTQYF.

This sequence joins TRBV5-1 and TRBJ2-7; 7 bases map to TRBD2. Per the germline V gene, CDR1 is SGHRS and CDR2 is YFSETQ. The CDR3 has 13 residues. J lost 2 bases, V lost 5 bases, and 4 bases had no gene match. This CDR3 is CASRAGVTYEQYF. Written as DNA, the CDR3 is TGCGCCAGCAGGGCGGGAGTTACCTACGAGCAGTACTTC.

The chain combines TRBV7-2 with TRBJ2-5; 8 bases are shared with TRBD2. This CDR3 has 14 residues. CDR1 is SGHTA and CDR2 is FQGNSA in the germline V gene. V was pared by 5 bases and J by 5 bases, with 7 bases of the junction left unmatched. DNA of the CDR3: TGTGCCAGCAGCGATTACGGGAGGGATGAGACCCAGTACTTC. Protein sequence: CASSDYGRDETQYF.

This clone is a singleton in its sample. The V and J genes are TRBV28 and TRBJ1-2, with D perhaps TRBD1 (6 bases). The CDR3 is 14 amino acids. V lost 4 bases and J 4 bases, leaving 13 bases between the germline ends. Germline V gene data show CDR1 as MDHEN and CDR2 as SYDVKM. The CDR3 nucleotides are TGTGCCAGCAGTTCCCGACAGGCTATCTATGGCTACACCTTC. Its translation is CASSSRQAIYGYTF.

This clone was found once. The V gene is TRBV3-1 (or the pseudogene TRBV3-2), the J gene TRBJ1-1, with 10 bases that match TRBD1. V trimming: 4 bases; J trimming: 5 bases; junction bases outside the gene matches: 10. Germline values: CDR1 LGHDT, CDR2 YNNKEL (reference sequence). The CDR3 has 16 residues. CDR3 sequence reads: CASSPTEGQGDTEAFF. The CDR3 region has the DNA TGTGCCAGCAGCCCCACGGAAGGACAGGGGGATACTGAAGCTTTCTTT.

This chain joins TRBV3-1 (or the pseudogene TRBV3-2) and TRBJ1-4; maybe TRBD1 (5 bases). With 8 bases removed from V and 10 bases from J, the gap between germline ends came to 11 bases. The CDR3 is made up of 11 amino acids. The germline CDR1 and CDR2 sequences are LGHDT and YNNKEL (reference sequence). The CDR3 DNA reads TGTGCCAGCCTTGACGGGGGAAAACTGTTTTTT. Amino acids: CASLDGGKLFF.

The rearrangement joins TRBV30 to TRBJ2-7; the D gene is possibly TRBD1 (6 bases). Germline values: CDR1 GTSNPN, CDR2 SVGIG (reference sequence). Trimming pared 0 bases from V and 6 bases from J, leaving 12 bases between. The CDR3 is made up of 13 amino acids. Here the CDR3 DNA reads TGTGCCTGGAGTGTGGACAGCGGCCTCGAGCAGTACTTC. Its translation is CAWSVDSGLEQYF. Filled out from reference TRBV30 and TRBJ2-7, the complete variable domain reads SQTIHQWPATLVQPVGSPLSLECTVEGTSNPNLYWYRQAAGRGLQLLFYSVGIGQISSEVPQNLSASRPQDRQFILSSKKLLLSDSGFYLCAWSVDSGLEQYFGPGTRLTVT.

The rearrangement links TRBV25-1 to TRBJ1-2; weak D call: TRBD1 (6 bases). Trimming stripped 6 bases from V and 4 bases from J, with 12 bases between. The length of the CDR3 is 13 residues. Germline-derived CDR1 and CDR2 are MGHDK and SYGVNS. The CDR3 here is CASSAGVSYGYTF. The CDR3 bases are TGTGCCAGCAGCGCAGGGGTGTCCTATGGCTACACCTTC.

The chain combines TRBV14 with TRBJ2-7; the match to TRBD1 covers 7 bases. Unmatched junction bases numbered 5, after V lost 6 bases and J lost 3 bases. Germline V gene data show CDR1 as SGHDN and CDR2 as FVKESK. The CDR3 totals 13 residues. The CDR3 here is CASRETGLYEQYF. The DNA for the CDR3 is TGTGCCAGCAGAGAGACAGGGCTCTACGAGCAGTACTTC.